This T cell receptor (beta chain) was retrieved from a study of post-analysis software for immune sequencing data. Trimming removed 1 base at V and 3 bases at J, with 16 bases between. CDR3 size: 17 residues. Germline-derived CDR1 and CDR2 are MDHEN and SYDVKM. Study observations and caveats: Under the F measure, samples that were prepared in one batch clustered strongly together. Included in a set of about 5 TRBV segments more frequent in patients than controls were TRBV5-6, TRBV5-1 and TRBV20-1. A significant reduction in normalized Chao1 diversity was observed in multiple sclerosis patients versus controls.

Points on this clonotype: Its antigen remains unidentified.

Unique molecular identifiers were carried by the TCR beta cDNA libraries. Once 1 to 10 million T cells were used, hundreds of thousands of cDNA molecules resulted. TCRdb called the PCR reads again in MiXCR, with one record for every CDR3 protein. The sample includes hundreds of thousands of distinct CDR3 sequences, more than 30% seen only once; the top ten take 7.5% to 8.5%. This TCR came from a girl under 10 years old with multiple sclerosis. Sequenced material: blood. The chain employs TRBV28 and TRBJ2-1; possible D gene TRBD2, 6 bases. As DNA, the CDR3 is TGTGCCAGCAGTTTATCACTGGCGGGGAGCTACTACAATGAGCAGTTCTTC. Its translation: CASSLSLAGSYYNEQFF.